The sequence of this T cell receptor (beta chain) was determined in a study of beta chain features in type 1 diabetes. V shed 8 bases and J 4 bases; nucleotides not matched to a gene: 12. The CDR3 covers 16 residues. Germline V CDR1 and CDR2: SNHLY, FYNNEI. Expressed TCRB transcripts were sequenced because the isolated RNA had all been reverse transcribed beforehand. Data came from immunoSEQ multiplex PCR; TCRdb stores just in-frame clones and leaves some out. The repertoire holds 900,000 or so clones, about a sixth seen once, with 0.02% to 0.025% in the top ten. The source is a woman between 18 and 29 years old in good health. Material: naive CD4+ T cells from blood. V usage is TRBV2 and J usage is TRBJ1-4; 8 bases map to TRBD1. The CDR3 nucleotides read TGTGCCAGCGGGGGCAGGGGGCGTGTGGTTAATGAAAAACTGTTTTTT. Its translation is CASGGRGRVVNEKLFF. The whole variable domain, filled in from reference TRBV2 and TRBJ1-4, reads EPEVTQTPSHQVTQMGQEVILRCVPISNHLYFYWYRQILGQKVEFLVSFYNNEISEKSEIFDDQFSVERPDGSNFTLKIRSTKLEDSAMYFCASGGRGRVVNEKLFFGSGTQLSVL.